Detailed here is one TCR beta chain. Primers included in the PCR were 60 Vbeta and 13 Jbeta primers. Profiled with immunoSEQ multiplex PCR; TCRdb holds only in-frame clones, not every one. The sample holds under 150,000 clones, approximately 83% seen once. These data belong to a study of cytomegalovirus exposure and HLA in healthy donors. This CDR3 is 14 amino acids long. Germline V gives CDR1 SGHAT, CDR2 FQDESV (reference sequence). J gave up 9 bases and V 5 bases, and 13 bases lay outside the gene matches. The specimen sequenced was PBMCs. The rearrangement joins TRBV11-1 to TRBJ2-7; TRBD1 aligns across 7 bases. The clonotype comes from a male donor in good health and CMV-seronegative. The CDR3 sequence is CASSPSRDRLLQYF. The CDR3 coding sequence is TGTGCCAGCAGCCCCTCCCGGGACAGACTCTTGCAGTACTTC.